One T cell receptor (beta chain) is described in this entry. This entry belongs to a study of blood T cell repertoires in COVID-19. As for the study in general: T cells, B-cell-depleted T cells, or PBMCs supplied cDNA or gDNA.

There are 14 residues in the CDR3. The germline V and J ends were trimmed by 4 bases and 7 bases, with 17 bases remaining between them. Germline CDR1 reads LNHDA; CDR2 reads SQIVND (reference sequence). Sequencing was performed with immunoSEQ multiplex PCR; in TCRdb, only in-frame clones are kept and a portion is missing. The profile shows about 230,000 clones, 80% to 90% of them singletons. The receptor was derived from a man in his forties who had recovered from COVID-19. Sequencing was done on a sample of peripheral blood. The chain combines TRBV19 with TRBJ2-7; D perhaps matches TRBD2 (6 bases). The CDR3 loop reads CASSTSQGAGEQYF. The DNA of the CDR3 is TGTGCCAGTAGTACCAGTCAGGGTGCGGGGGAGCAGTACTTC.